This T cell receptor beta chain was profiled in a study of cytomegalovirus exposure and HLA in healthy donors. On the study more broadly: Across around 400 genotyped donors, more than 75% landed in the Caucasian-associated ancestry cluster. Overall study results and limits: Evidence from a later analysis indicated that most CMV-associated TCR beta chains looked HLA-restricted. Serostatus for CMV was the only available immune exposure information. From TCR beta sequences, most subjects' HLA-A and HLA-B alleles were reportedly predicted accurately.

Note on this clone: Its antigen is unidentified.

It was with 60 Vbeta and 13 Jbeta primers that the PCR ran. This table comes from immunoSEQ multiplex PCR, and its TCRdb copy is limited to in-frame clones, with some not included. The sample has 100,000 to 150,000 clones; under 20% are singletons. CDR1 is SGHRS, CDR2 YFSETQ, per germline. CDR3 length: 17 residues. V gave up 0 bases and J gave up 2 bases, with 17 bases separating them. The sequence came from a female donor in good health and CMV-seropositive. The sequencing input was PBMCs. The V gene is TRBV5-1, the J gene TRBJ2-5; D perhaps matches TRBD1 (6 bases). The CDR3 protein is CASSLGGHSPPQETQYF. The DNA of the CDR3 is TGCGCCAGCAGCTTGGGGGGACATTCTCCCCCACAAGAGACCCAGTACTTC. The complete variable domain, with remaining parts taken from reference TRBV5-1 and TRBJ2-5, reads KAGVTQTPRYLIKTRGQQVTLSCSPISGHRSVSWYQQTPGQGLQFLFEYFSETQRNKGNFPGRFSGRQFSNSRSEMNVSTLELGDSALYLCASSLGGHSPPQETQYFGPGTRLLVL.